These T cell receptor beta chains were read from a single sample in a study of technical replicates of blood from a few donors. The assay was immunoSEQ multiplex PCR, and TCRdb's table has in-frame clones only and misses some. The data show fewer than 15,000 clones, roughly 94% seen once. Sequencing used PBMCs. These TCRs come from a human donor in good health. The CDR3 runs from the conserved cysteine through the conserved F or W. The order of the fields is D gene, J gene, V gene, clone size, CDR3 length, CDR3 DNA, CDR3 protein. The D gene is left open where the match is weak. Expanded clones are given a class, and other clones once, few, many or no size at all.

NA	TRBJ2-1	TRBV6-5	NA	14	TGTGCCAGCAGTTACGTGCGGGGGGACAGAGAGCAGTTCTTC	CASSYVRGDREQFF
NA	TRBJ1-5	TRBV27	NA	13	TGTGCCAGCACCAGCAGGGTGGGACAGCCCCAGCATTTT	CASTSRVGQPQHF
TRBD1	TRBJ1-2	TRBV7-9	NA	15	TGTGCCAGCAGCTTAGCGTCCGGGACAGGGGATGGCTACACCTTC	CASSLASGTGDGYTF
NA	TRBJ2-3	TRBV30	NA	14	TGTGCCTGGAGTGGGGGGCCTTTGCCAGATACGCAGTATTTT	CAWSGGPLPDTQYF
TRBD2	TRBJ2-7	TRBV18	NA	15	TGTGCCAGCTCACCACCTAGCGGGAGGCGCCACGAGCAGTACTTC	CASSPPSGRRHEQYF
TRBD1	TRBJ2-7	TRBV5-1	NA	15	TGCGCCAGCAGCTCCGGGGACAGGTTTCCCTACGAGCAGTACTTC	CASSSGDRFPYEQYF
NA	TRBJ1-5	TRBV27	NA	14	TGTGCCAGCAGTCGCGGTTGGGGCAATCAGCCCCAGCATTTT	CASSRGWGNQPQHF
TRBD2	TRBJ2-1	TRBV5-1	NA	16	TGCGCCAGCAGCCGGACTAGCGGGAGCTCCTACAATGAGCAGTTCTTC	CASSRTSGSSYNEQFF
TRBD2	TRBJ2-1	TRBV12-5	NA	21	TGTGCTAGTGGTGCATCCTATACGGGACTAGCGGGAGGACGATTGTACAATGAGCAGTTCTTC	CASGASYTGLAGGRLYNEQFF
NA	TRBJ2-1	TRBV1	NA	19	TGCACCAGCGGAGCGCTGCGCGGGTGGATCTGCCCTCTACGGCATGAGCAGTTCTTC	CTSGALRGWICPLRHEQFF
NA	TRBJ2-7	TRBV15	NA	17	TGTGCCACCAGCAGATCCTCGTGGACAGCAACCTCCTACGAGCAGTACTTC	CATSRSSWTATSYEQYF
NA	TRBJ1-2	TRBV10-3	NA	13	TGTGCCATCAACCACGGACAGCGCTCTGGCTACACCTTC	CAINHGQRSGYTF
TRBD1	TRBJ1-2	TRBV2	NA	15	TGTGCCAGCAGTTATACGACGGGACAGGGATCCGGCTACACCTTC	CASSYTTGQGSGYTF
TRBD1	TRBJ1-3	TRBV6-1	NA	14	TGTGCCAGCAGTAAAGACAGGGAAGGAAACACCATATATTTT	CASSKDREGNTIYF
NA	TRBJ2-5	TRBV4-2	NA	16	TGTGCCAGCAGCTATTTAGCCTCCGCTGGTCAAGAGACCCAGTACTTC	CASSYLASAGQETQYF
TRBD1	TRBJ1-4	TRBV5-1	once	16	TGCGCCAGCAGCGATCCAGAGGGACAGGGGGGTGAAAAACTGTTTTTT	CASSDPEGQGGEKLFF
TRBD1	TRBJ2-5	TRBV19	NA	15	TGTGCCAGTAGTCTCGGACAGGGGCGTATGGAGACCCAGTACTTC	CASSLGQGRMETQYF
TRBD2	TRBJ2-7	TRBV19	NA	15	TGTGCCAGTAGTATCGGGACTAGAGGGGGCTACGAGCAGTACTTC	CASSIGTRGGYEQYF
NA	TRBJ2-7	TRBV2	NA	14	TGTGCCAGCAGTAAGGACTCGCTCTCCTACGAGCAGTACTTC	CASSKDSLSYEQYF
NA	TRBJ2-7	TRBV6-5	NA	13	TGTGCCAGCAGTTACTGGTCGGGCTACGAGCAGTACTTC	CASSYWSGYEQYF
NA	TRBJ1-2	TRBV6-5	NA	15	TGTGCCAGCAGGATCCCCGGGACACATAACTATGGCTACACCTTC	CASRIPGTHNYGYTF
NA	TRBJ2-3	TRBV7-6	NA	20	TGTGCCAGCAGCTCAGCGCCCGGGATCCACTCTACGTCTGGCACAGATACGCAGTATTTT	CASSSAPGIHSTSGTDTQYF
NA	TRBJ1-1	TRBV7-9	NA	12	TGTGCCAGCAGCTTAGGTAGCGCTGAAGCTTTCTTT	CASSLGSAEAFF
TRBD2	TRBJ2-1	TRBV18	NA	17	TGTGCCAGCTCACCACGAGGGGCGGGAGGGCCGTACAATGAGCAGTTCTTC	CASSPRGAGGPYNEQFF
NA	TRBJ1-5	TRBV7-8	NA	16	TGTGCCAGCAGCTTAACCAGGACACATAGCAATCAGCCCCAGCATTTT	CASSLTRTHSNQPQHF
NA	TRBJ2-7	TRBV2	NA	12	TGTGCCAGCAGTGTCTCTAGCTCAGAGCAGTACTTC	CASSVSSSEQYF
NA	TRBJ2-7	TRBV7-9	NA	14	TGTGCCAGCACAGTCCTGGACAGGGAGGGCGAGCAGTACTTC	CASTVLDREGEQYF
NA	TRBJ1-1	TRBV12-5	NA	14	TGTGCTAGTGGTTTGTGGGAGATGAACACTGAAGCTTTCTTT	CASGLWEMNTEAFF
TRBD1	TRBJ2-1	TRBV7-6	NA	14	TGTGCCAGCAGCGCCGGCACAGGGGTCAATGAGCAGTTCTTC	CASSAGTGVNEQFF
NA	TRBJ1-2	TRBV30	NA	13	TGTGCCTGGAGACCCCCAGGGGTTGCTGGCTACACCTTC	CAWRPPGVAGYTF
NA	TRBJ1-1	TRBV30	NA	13	TGTGCCTGGAGTACAGAGTTGAACACTGAAGCTTTCTTT	CAWSTELNTEAFF
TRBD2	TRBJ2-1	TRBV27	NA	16	TGTGCCAGCAGTTTATCAGCGGGAGTCTCCTACAATGAGCAGTTCTTC	CASSLSAGVSYNEQFF
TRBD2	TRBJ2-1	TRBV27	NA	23	TGTGCCAGCACTCCCGTACTTGCAAGACTAGCGGGAGGCGGCTGGAGCTCCTACAATGAGCAGTTCTTC	CASTPVLARLAGGGWSSYNEQFF
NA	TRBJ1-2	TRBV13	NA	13	TGTGCCAGCAGCTTCGGGGGTCTCTATGGCTACACCTTC	CASSFGGLYGYTF
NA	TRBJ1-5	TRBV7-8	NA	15	TGTGCCAGCAGCGCGGTGGGAGGGAGCAATCAGCCCCAGCATTTT	CASSAVGGSNQPQHF
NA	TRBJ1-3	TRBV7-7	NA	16	TGTGCCAGCAGCTCAGGATTACCCACCTCTGGAAACACCATATATTTT	CASSSGLPTSGNTIYF
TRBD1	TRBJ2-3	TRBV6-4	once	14	TGTGCCAGCAGTGACGGACAGGGGGCAGATACGCAGTATTTT	CASSDGQGADTQYF
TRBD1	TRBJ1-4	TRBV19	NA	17	TGTGCCAGTAGTATACAGGGGGCTGGAGGTGTAGAAGAAAAACTGTTTTTT	CASSIQGAGGVEEKLFF
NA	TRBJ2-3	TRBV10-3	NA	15	TGTGCCATCAGTGACGTCGCCCGGAGTTCAGATACGCAGTATTTT	CAISDVARSSDTQYF
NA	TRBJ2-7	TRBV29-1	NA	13	TGCAGCGTCTCAGCAGGGTCGGAAGACGAGCAGTACTTC	CSVSAGSEDEQYF
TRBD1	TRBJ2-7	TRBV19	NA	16	TGTGCCAGTAGTATGACGCGGGACAGGGGCCCCTACGAGCAGTACTTC	CASSMTRDRGPYEQYF
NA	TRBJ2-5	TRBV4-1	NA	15	TGCGCCAGCAGCCAAGAAGGACGGGGACAAGAGACCCAGTACTTC	CASSQEGRGQETQYF
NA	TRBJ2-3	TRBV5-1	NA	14	TGCGCCAGCAGCCGGGATAGAGAGGCAGATACGCAGTATTTT	CASSRDREADTQYF
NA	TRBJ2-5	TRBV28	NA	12	TGTGCCATCCGCGGGGCACTAGAGACCCAGTACTTC	CAIRGALETQYF
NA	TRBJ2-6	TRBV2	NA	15	TGTGCCAGCAGTGGACTCGACTCTGGGGCCAACGTCCTGACTTTC	CASSGLDSGANVLTF
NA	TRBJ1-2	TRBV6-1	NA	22	TGTGCCAGCAGTGAAAGGCGGGGGCTTAAACCCTCAAGGTTTATCCTATATTATGGCTACACCTTC	CASSERRGLKPSRFILYYGYTF
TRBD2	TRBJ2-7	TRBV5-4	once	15	TGTGCCAGCAGCTTGGTAACTAGCGGGAATTACGAGCAGTACTTC	CASSLVTSGNYEQYF
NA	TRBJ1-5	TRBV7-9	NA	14	TGTGCCAGCAGCTTGATGGGGCAGGATCAGCCCCAGCATTTT	CASSLMGQDQPQHF
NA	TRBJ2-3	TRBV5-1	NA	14	TGCGCCAGCAGCTCTCTAGGGGCCACAGATACGCAGTATTTT	CASSSLGATDTQYF
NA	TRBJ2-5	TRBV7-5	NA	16	TGTGTCAGAAGTCCTGCCGAGGGGACAGAGCAAGAGACCCAGTACTTC	CVRSPAEGTEQETQYF
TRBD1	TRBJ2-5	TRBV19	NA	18	TGTGCCAGTAGTTCCGAGAGCTCTCGGACAGGGGGCGCAGAGACCCAGTACTTC	CASSSESSRTGGAETQYF
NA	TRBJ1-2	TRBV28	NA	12	TGTGCCAGCAGTACCAGGCCCTCTGGCTACACCTTC	CASSTRPSGYTF
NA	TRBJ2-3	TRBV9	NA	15	TGTGCCAGCAGCGTAGTTTTATGGCCCACAGATACGCAGTATTTT	CASSVVLWPTDTQYF